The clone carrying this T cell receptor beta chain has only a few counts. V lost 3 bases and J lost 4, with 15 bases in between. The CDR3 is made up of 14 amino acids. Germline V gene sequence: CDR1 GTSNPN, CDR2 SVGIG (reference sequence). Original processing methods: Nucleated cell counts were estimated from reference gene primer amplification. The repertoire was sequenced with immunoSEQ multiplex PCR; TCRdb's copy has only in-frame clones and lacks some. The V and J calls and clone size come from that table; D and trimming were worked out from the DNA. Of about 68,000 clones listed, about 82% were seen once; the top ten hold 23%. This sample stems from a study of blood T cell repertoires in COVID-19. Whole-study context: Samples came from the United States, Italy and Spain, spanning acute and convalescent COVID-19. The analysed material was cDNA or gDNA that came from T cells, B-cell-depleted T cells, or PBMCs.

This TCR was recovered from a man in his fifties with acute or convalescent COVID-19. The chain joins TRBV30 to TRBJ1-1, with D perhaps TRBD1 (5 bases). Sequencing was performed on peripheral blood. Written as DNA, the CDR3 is TGTGCCTGGAGGCCGGTAATCGGGGGCACTGAAGCTTTCTTT. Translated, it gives CAWRPVIGGTEAFF.